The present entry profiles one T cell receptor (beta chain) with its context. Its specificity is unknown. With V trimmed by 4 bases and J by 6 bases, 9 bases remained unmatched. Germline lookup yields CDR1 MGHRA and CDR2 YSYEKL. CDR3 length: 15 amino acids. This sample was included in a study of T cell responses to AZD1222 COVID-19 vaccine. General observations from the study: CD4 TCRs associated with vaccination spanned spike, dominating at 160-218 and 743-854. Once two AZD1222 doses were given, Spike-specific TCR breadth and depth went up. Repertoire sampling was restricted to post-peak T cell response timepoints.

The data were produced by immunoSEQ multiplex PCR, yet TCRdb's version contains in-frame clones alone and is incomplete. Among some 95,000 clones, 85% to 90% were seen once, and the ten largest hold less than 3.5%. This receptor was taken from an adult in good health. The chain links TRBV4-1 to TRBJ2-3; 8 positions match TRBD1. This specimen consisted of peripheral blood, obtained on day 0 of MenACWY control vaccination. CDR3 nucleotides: TGCGCCAGCAGCCTTCTCCAGGGGGCGTTGGATACGCAGTATTTT. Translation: CASSLLQGALDTQYF.